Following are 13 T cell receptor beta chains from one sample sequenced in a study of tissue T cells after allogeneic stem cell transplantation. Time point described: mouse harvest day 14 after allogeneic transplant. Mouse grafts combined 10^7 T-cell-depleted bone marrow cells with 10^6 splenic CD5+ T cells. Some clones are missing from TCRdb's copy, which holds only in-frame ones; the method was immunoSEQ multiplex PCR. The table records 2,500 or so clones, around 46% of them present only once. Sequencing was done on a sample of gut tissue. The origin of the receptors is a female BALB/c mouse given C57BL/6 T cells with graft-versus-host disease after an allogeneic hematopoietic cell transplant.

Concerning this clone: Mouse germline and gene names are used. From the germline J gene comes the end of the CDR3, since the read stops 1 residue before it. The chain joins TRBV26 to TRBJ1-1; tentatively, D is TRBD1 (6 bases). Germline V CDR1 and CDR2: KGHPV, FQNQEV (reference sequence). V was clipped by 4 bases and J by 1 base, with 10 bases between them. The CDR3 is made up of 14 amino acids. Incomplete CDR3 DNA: TGTGCCAGCAGTCCGTCGGGACAAAACACAGAAGTCTTC. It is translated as CASSPSGQNTEVF. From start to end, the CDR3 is CASSPSGQNTEVFF.

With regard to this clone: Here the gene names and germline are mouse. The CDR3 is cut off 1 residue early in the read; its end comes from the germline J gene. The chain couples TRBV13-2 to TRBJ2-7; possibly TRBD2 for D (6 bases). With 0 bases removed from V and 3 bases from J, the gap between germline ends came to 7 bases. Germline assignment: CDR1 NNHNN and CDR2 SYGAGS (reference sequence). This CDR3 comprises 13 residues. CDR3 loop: CASGDGGVYEQYF. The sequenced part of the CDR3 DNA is TGTGCCAGCGGTGATGGGGGGGTCTATGAACAGTAC.

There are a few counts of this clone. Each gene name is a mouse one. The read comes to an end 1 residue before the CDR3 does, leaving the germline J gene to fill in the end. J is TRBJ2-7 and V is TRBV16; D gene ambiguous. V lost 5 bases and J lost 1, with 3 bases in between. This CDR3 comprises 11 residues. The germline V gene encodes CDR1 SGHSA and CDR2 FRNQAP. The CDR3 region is CASSQSYEQYF. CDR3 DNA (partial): TGTGCAAGCAGCCAATCCTATGAACAGTAC.

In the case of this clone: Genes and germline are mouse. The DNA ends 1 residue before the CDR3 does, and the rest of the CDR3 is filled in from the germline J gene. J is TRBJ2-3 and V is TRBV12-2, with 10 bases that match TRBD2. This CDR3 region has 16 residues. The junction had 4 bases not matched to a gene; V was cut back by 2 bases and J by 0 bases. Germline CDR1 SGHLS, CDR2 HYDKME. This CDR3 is CASSPGTGASAETLYF. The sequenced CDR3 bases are TGTGCCAGCTCTCCCGGGACTGGGGCTAGTGCAGAAACGCTGTAT.

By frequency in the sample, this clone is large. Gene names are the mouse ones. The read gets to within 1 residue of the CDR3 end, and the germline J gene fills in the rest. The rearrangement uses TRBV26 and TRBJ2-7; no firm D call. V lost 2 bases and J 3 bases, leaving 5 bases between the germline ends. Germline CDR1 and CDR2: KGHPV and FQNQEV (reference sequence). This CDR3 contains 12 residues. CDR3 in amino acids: CASSLRNYEQYF. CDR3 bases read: TGTGCCAGCAGTCTGCGCAACTATGAACAGTAC. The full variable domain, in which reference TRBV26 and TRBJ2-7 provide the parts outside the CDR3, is NSKVIQTPRYLVKGQGQKAKMRCIPEKGHPVVFWYQQNKNNEFKFLINFQNQEVLQQIDMTEKRFSAECPSNSPCSLEIQSSEAGDSALYLCASSLRNYEQYFGPGTRLTVL.

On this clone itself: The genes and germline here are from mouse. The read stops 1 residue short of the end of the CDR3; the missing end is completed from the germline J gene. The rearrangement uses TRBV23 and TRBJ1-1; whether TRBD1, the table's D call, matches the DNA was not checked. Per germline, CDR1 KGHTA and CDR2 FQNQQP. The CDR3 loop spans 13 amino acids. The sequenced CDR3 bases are TGCTCCAGCAGTCTTCAGGGGAACACAGAAGTCTTC. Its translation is CSSSLQGNTEVF. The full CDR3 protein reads CSSSLQGNTEVFF.

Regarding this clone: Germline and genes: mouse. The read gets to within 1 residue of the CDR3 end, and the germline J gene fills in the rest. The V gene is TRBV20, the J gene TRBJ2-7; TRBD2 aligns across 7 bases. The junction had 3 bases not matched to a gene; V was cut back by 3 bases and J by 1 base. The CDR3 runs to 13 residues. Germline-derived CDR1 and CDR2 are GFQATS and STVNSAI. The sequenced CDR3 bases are TGTGGTGCTAGAACTGGGGATTCCTATGAACAGTAC. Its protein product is CGARTGDSYEQY. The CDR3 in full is CGARTGDSYEQYF.

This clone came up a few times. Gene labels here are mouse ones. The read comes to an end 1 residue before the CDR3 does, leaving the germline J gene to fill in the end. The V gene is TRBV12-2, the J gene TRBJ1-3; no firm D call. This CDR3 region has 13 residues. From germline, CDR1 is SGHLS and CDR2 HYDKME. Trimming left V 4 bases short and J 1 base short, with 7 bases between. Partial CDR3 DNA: TGTGCCAGCTCGGCCCGCTCTGGAAATACGCTCTAT. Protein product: CASSARSGNTLY. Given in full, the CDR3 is CASSARSGNTLYF.

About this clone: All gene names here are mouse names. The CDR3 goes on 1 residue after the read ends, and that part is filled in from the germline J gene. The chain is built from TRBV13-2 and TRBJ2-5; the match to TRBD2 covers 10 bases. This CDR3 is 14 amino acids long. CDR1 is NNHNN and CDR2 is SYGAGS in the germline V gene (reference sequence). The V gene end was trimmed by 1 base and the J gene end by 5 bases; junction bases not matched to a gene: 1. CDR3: CASGDRTGGDTQYF. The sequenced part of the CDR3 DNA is TGTGCCAGCGGTGATAGGACTGGGGGAGACACCCAGTAC.

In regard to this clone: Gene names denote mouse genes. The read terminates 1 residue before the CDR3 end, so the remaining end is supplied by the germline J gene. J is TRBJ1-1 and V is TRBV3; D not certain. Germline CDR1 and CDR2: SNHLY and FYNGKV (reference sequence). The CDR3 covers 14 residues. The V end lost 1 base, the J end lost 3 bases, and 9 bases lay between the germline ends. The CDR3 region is CASSLGGGDTEVFF. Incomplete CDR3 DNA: TGTGCCAGCAGCTTAGGGGGAGGTGACACAGAAGTCTTC.

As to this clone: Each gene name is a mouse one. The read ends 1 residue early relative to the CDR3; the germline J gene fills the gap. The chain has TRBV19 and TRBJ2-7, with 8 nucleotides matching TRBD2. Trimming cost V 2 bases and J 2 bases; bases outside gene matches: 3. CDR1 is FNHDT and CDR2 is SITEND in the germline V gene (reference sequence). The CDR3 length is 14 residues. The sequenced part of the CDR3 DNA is TGTGCCAGCAGTATCCGGGGGGGCGCCTATGAACAGTAC. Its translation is CASSIRGGAYEQY. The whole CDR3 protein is CASSIRGGAYEQYF.

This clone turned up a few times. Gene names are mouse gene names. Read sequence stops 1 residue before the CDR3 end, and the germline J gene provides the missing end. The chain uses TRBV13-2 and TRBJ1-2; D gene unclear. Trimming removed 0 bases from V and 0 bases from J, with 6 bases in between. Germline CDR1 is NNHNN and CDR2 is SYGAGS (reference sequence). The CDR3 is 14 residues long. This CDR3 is CASGDVQSNSDYTF. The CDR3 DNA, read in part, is TGTGCCAGCGGTGATGTACAATCAAACTCCGACTACACC.

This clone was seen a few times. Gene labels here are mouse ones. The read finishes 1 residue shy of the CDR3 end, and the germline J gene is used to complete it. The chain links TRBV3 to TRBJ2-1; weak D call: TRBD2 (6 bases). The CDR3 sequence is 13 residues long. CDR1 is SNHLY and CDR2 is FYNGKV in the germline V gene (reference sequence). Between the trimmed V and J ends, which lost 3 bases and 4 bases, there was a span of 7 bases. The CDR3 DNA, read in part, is TGTGCCAGCAGCTTGGGGGGTTATGCTGAGCAGTTC. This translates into CASSLGGYAEQF. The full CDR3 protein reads CASSLGGYAEQFF.